The rows below give T cell receptor beta chains drawn from one sample of a study of shared clonotypes between healthy human individuals. Assay: immunoSEQ multiplex PCR; the TCRdb copy retains only in-frame clones and omits some. The table lists millions of clones, just over 90% of them singletons, with 0.39% in the top ten. Sequenced material: naive CD4+ T cells from PBMCs. Receptors were obtained from a man younger than 30 in good health. Some clones in this sample may be carry-over from other donors' samples. Each CDR3 is given without its conserved first and last residue. The D gene is left open where the match is weak. Size values are once, few and many counts, or a class for expanded clones, and some rows have none.

d_gene: -; v_gene: TRBV18; j_gene: TRBJ1-2; abundance: -; CDR3aa: ASSPAMGRINYGYT
d_gene: -; v_gene: TRBV30; j_gene: TRBJ1-2; abundance: -; CDR3aa: AWSPHRSYGYT
d_gene: -; v_gene: TRBV2; j_gene: TRBJ2-3; abundance: -; CDR3aa: ASSILGRTDTQY
d_gene: -; v_gene: TRBV6-6; j_gene: TRBJ2-3; abundance: -; CDR3aa: ASSSRTDTQY
d_gene: -; v_gene: TRBV28; j_gene: TRBJ2-4; abundance: -; CDR3aa: ASSLLGGLAKNIQY
d_gene: -; v_gene: TRBV30; j_gene: TRBJ2-1; abundance: -; CDR3aa: AWSVGGTYNEQF
d_gene: TRBD1; v_gene: TRBV9; j_gene: TRBJ2-1; abundance: -; CDR3aa: ASSVGFSGQKDNEQF
d_gene: TRBD2; v_gene: TRBV11-1; j_gene: TRBJ2-5; abundance: -; CDR3aa: ASSFGLAGMETQY
d_gene: -; v_gene: TRBV14; j_gene: TRBJ2-7; abundance: -; CDR3aa: ASSQGPRAGYEQY
d_gene: -; v_gene: TRBV5-1; j_gene: TRBJ2-2; abundance: -; CDR3aa: ASSFIQGSPGELF
d_gene: TRBD1; v_gene: TRBV5-1; j_gene: TRBJ2-1; abundance: -; CDR3aa: ASSLRPDRYNEQF
d_gene: TRBD1; v_gene: TRBV15; j_gene: TRBJ2-5; abundance: once; CDR3aa: ATSSPDRGPETQY
d_gene: TRBD2; v_gene: TRBV28; j_gene: TRBJ2-7; abundance: -; CDR3aa: ASRRLAWSYEQY
d_gene: -; v_gene: TRBV10-3; j_gene: TRBJ1-3; abundance: -; CDR3aa: AISESDLSGNTIY
d_gene: -; v_gene: TRBV2; j_gene: TRBJ2-7; abundance: -; CDR3aa: ASSVVEGRVGEQY
d_gene: -; v_gene: TRBV19; j_gene: TRBJ1-4; abundance: -; CDR3aa: ASAPGRFNEKLF
d_gene: TRBD1; v_gene: TRBV28; j_gene: TRBJ1-3; abundance: -; CDR3aa: ASPPTGAFSGNTIY
d_gene: TRBD1; v_gene: TRBV2; j_gene: TRBJ1-5; abundance: -; CDR3aa: ASTSQGASNQPQH
d_gene: -; v_gene: TRBV2; j_gene: TRBJ1-2; abundance: -; CDR3aa: ASSEEKGVGYT
d_gene: -; v_gene: TRBV19; j_gene: TRBJ2-7; abundance: -; CDR3aa: AGSIDRYTSYEQY
d_gene: -; v_gene: TRBV5-5; j_gene: TRBJ2-3; abundance: -; CDR3aa: ASSFPETDTQY
d_gene: -; v_gene: TRBV6-1; j_gene: TRBJ2-7; abundance: -; CDR3aa: ASSGWGEQY
d_gene: -; v_gene: TRBV28; j_gene: TRBJ1-2; abundance: -; CDR3aa: ASSVNYGYT
d_gene: TRBD1; v_gene: TRBV7-3; j_gene: TRBJ2-1; abundance: -; CDR3aa: ASSQGAYGEQF
d_gene: TRBD1; v_gene: TRBV7-6; j_gene: TRBJ2-7; abundance: -; CDR3aa: ASSADRGVGRSYEQY
d_gene: -; v_gene: TRBV7-9; j_gene: TRBJ2-7; abundance: -; CDR3aa: ASRQTDITYEQY
d_gene: -; v_gene: TRBV5-1; j_gene: TRBJ1-2; abundance: few; CDR3aa: ASSSLTGNYGYT
d_gene: -; v_gene: TRBV10-2; j_gene: TRBJ1-5; abundance: -; CDR3aa: ASSEIAGISNQPQH
d_gene: -; v_gene: TRBV11-3; j_gene: TRBJ2-1; abundance: few; CDR3aa: ASSLTGRGHNEQF
d_gene: TRBD2; v_gene: TRBV11-3; j_gene: TRBJ2-1; abundance: -; CDR3aa: ASSFSPGGRGEQF
d_gene: TRBD2; v_gene: TRBV28; j_gene: TRBJ2-7; abundance: once; CDR3aa: ASSLSSGTTH
d_gene: -; v_gene: TRBV6-6; j_gene: TRBJ2-2; abundance: -; CDR3aa: ASSSGTNTGELF
d_gene: -; v_gene: TRBV7-2; j_gene: TRBJ2-3; abundance: -; CDR3aa: ATASGFADTQY
d_gene: -; v_gene: TRBV6-5; j_gene: TRBJ2-7; abundance: -; CDR3aa: ASSPPGVVVEQY
d_gene: TRBD2; v_gene: TRBV7-3; j_gene: TRBJ2-1; abundance: -; CDR3aa: ASSPWTSGDHNEQF
d_gene: TRBD1; v_gene: TRBV19; j_gene: TRBJ2-2; abundance: -; CDR3aa: ASSPLLGQSPTGELF
d_gene: -; v_gene: TRBV15; j_gene: TRBJ2-7; abundance: once; CDR3aa: ATSRVGGGPSYEQY
d_gene: -; v_gene: TRBV5-6; j_gene: TRBJ2-4; abundance: -; CDR3aa: ASSSRAGGKNIQY
d_gene: -; v_gene: TRBV7-2; j_gene: TRBJ2-3; abundance: -; CDR3aa: ASSFWESTDTQY
d_gene: -; v_gene: TRBV15; j_gene: TRBJ2-3; abundance: -; CDR3aa: ATSRDGGTDTQY
d_gene: -; v_gene: TRBV28; j_gene: TRBJ1-6; abundance: once; CDR3aa: ASRPDTGSPLH
d_gene: -; v_gene: TRBV7-2; j_gene: TRBJ2-3; abundance: -; CDR3aa: ASSFFGGVTDTQY
d_gene: -; v_gene: TRBV6-1; j_gene: TRBJ1-2; abundance: -; CDR3aa: ASSDHRTYYGYT
d_gene: TRBD2; v_gene: TRBV6-5; j_gene: TRBJ2-1; abundance: -; CDR3aa: ASSPRDYGEQF
d_gene: -; v_gene: TRBV2; j_gene: TRBJ1-2; abundance: -; CDR3aa: ASRPFWGEYGYT
d_gene: TRBD1; v_gene: TRBV5-1; j_gene: TRBJ2-5; abundance: -; CDR3aa: ASSPRTGRETQY
d_gene: -; v_gene: TRBV29-1; j_gene: TRBJ1-3; abundance: -; CDR3aa: SPINTIY
d_gene: -; v_gene: TRBV9; j_gene: TRBJ2-5; abundance: -; CDR3aa: ASSVGQFQETQY
d_gene: -; v_gene: TRBV7-2; j_gene: TRBJ1-1; abundance: few; CDR3aa: ASSLVGPRTAEAF
d_gene: TRBD1; v_gene: TRBV28; j_gene: TRBJ1-1; abundance: -; CDR3aa: ASSLTGAYTEAF
d_gene: -; v_gene: TRBV4-1; j_gene: TRBJ1-1; abundance: once; CDR3aa: ASSHERSGVDTEAF
d_gene: TRBD2; v_gene: TRBV2; j_gene: TRBJ2-3; abundance: -; CDR3aa: ASSEPAGELDTQY